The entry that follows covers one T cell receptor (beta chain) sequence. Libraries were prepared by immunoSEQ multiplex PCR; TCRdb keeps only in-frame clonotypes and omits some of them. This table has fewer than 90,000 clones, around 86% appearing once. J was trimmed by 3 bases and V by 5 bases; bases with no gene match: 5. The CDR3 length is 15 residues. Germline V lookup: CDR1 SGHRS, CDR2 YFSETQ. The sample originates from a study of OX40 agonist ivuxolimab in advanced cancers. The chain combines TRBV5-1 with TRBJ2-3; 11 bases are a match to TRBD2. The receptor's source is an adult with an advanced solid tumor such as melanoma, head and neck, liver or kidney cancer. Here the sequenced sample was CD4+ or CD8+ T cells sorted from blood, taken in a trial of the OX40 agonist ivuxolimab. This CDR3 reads CASRPTSGGTDTQYF. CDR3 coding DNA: TGCGCCAGCAGGCCTACTAGCGGGGGAACAGATACGCAGTATTTT.